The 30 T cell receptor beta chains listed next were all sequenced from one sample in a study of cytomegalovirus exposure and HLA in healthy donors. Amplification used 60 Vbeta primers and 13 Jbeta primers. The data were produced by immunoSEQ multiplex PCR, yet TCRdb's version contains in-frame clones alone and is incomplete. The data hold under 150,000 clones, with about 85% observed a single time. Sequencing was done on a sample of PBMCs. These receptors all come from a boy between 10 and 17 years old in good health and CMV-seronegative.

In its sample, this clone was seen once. The CDR3 reads CASSIGFRSNQPQHF. The CDR3 DNA sequence: TGTGCCAGTAGTATCGGTTTTCGGAGCAATCAGCCCCAGCATTTT. V is TRBV19 and J is TRBJ1-5; D not resolved. Trimming shortened V by 3 bases and J by 1 base, and 10 bases separated the two germline ends. CDR1 and CDR2 from the germline V gene are LNHDA and SQIVND (reference sequence). CDR3 size: 15 residues. The entire variable domain, with the rest obtained from reference TRBV19 and TRBJ1-5, is as follows: DGGITQSPKYLFRKEGQNVTLSCEQNLNHDAMYWYRQDPGQGLRLIYYSQIVNDFQKGDIAEGYSVSREKKESFPLTVTSAQKNPTAFYLCASSIGFRSNQPQHFGDGTRLSIL.

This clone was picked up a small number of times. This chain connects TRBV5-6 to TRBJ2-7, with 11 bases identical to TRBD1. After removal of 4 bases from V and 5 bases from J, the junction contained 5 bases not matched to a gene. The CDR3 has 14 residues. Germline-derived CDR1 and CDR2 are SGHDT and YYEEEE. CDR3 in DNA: TGTGCCAGCAGCGGAGGACAGGGGGCGGACGAGCAGTACTTC. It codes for CASSGGQGADEQYF.

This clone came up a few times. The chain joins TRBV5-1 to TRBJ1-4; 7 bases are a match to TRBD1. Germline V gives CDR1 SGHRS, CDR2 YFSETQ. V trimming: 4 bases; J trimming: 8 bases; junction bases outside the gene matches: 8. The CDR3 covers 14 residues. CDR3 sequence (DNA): TGCGCCAGCAGCCCACAGGGGTTAGGAGAAAAACTGTTTTTT. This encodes CASSPQGLGEKLFF.

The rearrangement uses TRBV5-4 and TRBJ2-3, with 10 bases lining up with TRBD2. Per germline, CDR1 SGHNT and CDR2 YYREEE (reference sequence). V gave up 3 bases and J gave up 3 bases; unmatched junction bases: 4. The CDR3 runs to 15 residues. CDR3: CASSSRTSGTDTQYF. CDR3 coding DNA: TGTGCCAGCAGCTCCAGGACTAGCGGAACAGATACGCAGTATTTT. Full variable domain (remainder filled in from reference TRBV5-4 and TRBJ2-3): ETGVTQSPTHLIKTRGQQVTLRCSSQSGHNTVSWYQQALGQGPQFIFQYYREEENGRGNFPPRFSGLQFPNYSSELNVNALELDDSALYLCASSSRTSGTDTQYFGPGTRLTVL.

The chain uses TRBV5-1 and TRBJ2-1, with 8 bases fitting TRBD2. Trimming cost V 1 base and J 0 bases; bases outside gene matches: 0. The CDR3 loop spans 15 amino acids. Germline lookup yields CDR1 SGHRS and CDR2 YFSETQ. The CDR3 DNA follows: TGCGCCAGCAGCTTGAGCGGGAGCTCCTACAATGAGCAGTTCTTC. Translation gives CASSLSGSSYNEQFF.

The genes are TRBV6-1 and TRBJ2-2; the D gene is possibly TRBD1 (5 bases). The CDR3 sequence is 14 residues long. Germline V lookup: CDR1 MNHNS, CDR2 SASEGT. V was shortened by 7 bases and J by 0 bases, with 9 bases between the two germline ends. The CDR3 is CASKGASNTGELFF. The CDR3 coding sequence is TGTGCCAGCAAAGGGGCCTCGAACACCGGGGAGCTGTTTTTT.

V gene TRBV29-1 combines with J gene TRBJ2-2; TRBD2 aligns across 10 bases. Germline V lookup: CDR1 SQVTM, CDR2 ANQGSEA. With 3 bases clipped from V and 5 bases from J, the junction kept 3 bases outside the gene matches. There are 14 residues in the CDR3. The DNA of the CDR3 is TGCAGCGTTGAGGGGACTAGCGAGACCGGGGAGCTGTTTTTT. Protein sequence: CSVEGTSETGELFF.

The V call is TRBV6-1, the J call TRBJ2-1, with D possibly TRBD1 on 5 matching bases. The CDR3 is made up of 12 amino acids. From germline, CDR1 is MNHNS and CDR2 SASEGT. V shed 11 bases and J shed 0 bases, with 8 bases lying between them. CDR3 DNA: TGTGCCCATGGGGCCTCCTACAATGAGCAGTTCTTC. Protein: CAHGASYNEQFF.

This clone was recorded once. The CDR3 DNA reads TGTGCCAGTAGTAATAGCGGGAGCGGATACGAGCAGTACTTC. Its translation is CASSNSGSGYEQYF. The chain is built from TRBV19 and TRBJ2-7; 9 nucleotides match TRBD2. There are 14 residues in the CDR3. Germline V lookup: CDR1 LNHDA, CDR2 SQIVND (reference sequence). With 4 bases clipped from V and 4 bases from J, the junction kept 5 bases outside the gene matches.

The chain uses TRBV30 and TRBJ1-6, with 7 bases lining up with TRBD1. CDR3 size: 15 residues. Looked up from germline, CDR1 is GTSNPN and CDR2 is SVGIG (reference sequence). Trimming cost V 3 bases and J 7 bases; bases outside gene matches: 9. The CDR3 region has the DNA TGTGCCTGGAGCTCACCGACAGGGAGGAATTCACCCCTCCACTTT. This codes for CAWSSPTGRNSPLHF. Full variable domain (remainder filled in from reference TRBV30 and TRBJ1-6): SQTIHQWPATLVQPVGSPLSLECTVEGTSNPNLYWYRQAAGRGLQLLFYSVGIGQISSEVPQNLSASRPQDRQFILSSKKLLLSDSGFYLCAWSSPTGRNSPLHFGNGTRLTVT.

CDR3 amino acids: CASSLNRQGANAFF. CDR3 nucleotides: TGTGCCAGCAGCTTAAATAGGCAGGGGGCCAATGCTTTCTTT. The rearrangement joins TRBV7-2 to TRBJ1-1, with 8 nucleotides matching TRBD1. The CDR3 loop spans 14 amino acids. V lost 2 bases and J lost 11; bases outside the gene matches: 10. Germline CDR1 reads SGHTA; CDR2 reads FQGNSA. The variable domain in full, completed from reference TRBV7-2 and TRBJ1-1, reads GAGVSQSPSNKVTEKGKDVELRCDPISGHTALYWYRQSLGQGLEFLIYFQGNSAPDKSGLPSDRFSAERTGGSVSTLTIQRTQQEDSAVYLCASSLNRQGANAFFGQGTRLTVV.

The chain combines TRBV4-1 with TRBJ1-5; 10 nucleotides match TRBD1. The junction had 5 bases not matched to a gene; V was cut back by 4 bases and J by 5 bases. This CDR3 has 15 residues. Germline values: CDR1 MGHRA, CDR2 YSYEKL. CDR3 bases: TGCGCCAGCAGCCGGGACGGGACAGGGGATCAGCCCCAGCATTTT. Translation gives CASSRDGTGDQPQHF.

The CDR3 DNA reads as TGTGCCAGCAGCCCCTACGGGGGGAGCTCCTACGAGCAGTACTTC. Its protein is CASSPYGGSSYEQYF. This rearrangement joins TRBV5-4 to TRBJ2-7, with 7 bases aligning to TRBD2. Germline assignment: CDR1 SGHNT and CDR2 YYREEE (reference sequence). This CDR3 spans 15 amino acids. The junction had 7 bases not matched to a gene; V was cut back by 4 bases and J by 0 bases.

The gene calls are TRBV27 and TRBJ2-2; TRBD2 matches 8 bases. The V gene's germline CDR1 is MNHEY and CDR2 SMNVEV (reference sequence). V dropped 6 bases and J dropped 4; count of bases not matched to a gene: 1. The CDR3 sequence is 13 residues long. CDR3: CASRAGGTGELFF. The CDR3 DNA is TGTGCCAGCAGGGCGGGGGGCACCGGGGAGCTGTTTTTT.

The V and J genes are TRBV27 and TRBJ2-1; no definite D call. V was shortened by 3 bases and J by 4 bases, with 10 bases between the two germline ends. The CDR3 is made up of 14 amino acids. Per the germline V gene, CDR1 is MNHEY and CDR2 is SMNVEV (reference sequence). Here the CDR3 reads CASSLSQRYNEQFF. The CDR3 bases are TGTGCCAGCAGTTTGTCTCAGCGATACAATGAGCAGTTCTTC.

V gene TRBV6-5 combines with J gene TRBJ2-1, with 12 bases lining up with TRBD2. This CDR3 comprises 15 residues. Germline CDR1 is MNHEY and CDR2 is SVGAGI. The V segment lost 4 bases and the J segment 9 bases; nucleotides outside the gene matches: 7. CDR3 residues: CASSWGLAGRGEQFF. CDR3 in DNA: TGTGCCAGCAGTTGGGGACTAGCGGGTAGGGGTGAGCAGTTCTTC.

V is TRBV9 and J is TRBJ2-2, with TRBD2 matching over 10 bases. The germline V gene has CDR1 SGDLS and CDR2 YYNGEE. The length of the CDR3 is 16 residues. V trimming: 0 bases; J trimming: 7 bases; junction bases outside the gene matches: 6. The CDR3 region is CASSVEAGGPGGELFF. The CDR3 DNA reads TGTGCCAGCAGCGTAGAAGCGGGAGGGCCTGGCGGGGAGCTGTTTTTT.

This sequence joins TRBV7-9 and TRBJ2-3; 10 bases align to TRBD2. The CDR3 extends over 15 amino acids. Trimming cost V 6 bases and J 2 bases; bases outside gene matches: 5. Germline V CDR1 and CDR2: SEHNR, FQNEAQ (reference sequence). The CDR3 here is CASSRTSGVTDTQYF. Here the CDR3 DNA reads TGTGCCAGCAGTCGGACTAGCGGAGTCACAGATACGCAGTATTTT.

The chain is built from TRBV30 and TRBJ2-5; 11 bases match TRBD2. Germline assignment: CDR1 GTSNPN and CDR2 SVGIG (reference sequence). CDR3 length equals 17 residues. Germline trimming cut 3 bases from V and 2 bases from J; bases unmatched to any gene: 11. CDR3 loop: CAWSTTGGLAAQETQYF. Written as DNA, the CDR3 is TGTGCCTGGAGCACAACAGGGGGACTAGCGGCGCAAGAGACCCAGTACTTC.

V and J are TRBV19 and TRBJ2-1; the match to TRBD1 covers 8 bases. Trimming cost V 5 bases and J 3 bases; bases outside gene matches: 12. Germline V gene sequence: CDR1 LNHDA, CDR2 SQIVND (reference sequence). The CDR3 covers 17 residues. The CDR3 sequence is CASSDPPGQANYNEQFF. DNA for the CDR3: TGTGCCAGTAGTGACCCCCCGGGACAGGCCAACTACAATGAGCAGTTCTTC.

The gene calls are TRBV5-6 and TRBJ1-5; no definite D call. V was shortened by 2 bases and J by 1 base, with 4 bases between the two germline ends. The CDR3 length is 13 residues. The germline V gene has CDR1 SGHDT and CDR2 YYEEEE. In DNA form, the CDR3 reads TGTGCCAGCAGCTTTTCGAGCAATCAGCCCCAGCATTTT. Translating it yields CASSFSSNQPQHF.

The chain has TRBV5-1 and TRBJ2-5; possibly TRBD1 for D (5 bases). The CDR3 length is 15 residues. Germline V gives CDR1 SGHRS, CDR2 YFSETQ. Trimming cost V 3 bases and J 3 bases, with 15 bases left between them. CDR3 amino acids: CASSSPLRGKETQYF. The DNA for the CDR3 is TGCGCCAGCAGCTCCCCTTTAAGGGGCAAAGAGACCCAGTACTTC.

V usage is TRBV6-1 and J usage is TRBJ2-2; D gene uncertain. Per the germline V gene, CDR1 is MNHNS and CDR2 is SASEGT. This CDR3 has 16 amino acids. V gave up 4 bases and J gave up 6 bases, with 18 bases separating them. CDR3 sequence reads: CASSGKRSIFSGELFF. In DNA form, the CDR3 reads TGTGCCAGCAGTGGAAAACGTAGCATCTTTTCCGGGGAGCTGTTTTTT.

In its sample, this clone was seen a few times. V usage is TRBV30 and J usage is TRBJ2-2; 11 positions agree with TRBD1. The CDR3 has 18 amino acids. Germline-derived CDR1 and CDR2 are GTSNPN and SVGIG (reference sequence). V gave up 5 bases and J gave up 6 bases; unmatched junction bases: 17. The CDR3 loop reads CAWDTGTGGLEGSGELFF. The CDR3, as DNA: TGTGCCTGGGACACCGGGACAGGGGGGTTAGAGGGGTCCGGGGAGCTGTTTTTT.

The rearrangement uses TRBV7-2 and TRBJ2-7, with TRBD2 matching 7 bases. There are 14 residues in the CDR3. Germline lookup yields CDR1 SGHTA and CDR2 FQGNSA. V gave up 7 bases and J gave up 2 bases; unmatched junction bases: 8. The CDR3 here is CASITAGTAYEQYF. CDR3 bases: TGTGCCAGCATTACAGCGGGAACCGCCTACGAGCAGTACTTC.

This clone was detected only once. The CDR3 here is CASRVSGTYEQYF. DNA of the CDR3: TGTGCCAGTAGGGTGTCAGGAACCTACGAGCAGTACTTC. V usage is TRBV19 and J usage is TRBJ2-7; no firm D call. V gave up 6 bases and J gave up 2 bases, with 11 bases separating them. This CDR3 comprises 13 residues. The V gene's germline CDR1 is LNHDA and CDR2 SQIVND (reference sequence). The variable domain in full, with the rest retrieved from reference TRBV19 and TRBJ2-7, is DGGITQSPKYLFRKEGQNVTLSCEQNLNHDAMYWYRQDPGQGLRLIYYSQIVNDFQKGDIAEGYSVSREKKESFPLTVTSAQKNPTAFYLCASRVSGTYEQYFGPGTRLTVT.

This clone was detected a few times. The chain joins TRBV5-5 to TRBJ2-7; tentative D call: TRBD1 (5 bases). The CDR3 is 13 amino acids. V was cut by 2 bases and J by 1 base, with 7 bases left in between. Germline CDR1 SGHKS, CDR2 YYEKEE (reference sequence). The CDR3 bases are TGTGCCAGCAGCTTCAAGGGGTCCTACGAGCAGTACTTC. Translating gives CASSFKGSYEQYF.

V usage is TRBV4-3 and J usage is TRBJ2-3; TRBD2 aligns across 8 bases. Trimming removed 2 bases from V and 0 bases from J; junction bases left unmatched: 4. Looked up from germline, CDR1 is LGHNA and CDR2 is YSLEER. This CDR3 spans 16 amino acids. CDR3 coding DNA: TGCGCCAGCAGCCAATCAGCGGGGGCCAGCACAGATACGCAGTATTTT. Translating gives CASSQSAGASTDTQYF.

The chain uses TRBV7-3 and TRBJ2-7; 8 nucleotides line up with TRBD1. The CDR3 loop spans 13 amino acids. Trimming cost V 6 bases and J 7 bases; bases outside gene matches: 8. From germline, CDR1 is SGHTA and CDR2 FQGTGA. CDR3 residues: CASRLQGGGEQYF. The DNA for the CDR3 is TGTGCCAGCAGGTTACAGGGGGGTGGAGAGCAGTACTTC.

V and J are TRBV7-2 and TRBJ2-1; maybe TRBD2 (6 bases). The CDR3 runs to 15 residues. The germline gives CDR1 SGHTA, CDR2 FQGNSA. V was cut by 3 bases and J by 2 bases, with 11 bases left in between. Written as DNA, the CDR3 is TGTGCCAGCAGCTTCTTATCGGGGGCCTACAATGAGCAGTTCTTC. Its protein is CASSFLSGAYNEQFF.